This is a list of T cell receptor beta chains from one sample in a study of blood T cell repertoires in COVID-19. Assay: immunoSEQ multiplex PCR; the TCRdb copy retains only in-frame clones and omits some. The table has around 270,000 clones, 80% to 90% seen once. Sequenced input: PBMCs or T cells enriched from blood (not recorded which). These receptors all stem from a woman in her 40s who had been exposed to COVID-19. CDR3s include the opening cysteine and the closing phenylalanine or tryptophan. The D gene is left open where the match is weak. Clone size is stated in some rows and not others, as once, few, many or a class when expanded.

d_call | j_call | v_call | clone_size | cdr3_aa | cdr3_nt
- | TRBJ2-1 | TRBV9 | - | CASSASGNEQFF | TGTGCCAGCAGCGCGTCGGGTAATGAGCAGTTCTTC
- | TRBJ1-1 | TRBV7-3 | - | CASSSGGGYTEAFF | TGTGCCAGCAGCTCGGGCGGAGGATACACTGAAGCTTTCTTT
TRBD2 | TRBJ2-1 | TRBV28 | - | CASGTTWNEQFF | TGTGCCAGTGGGACTACCTGGAATGAGCAGTTCTTC
- | TRBJ1-5 | TRBV6-4 | once | CASSENQGNQPQHF | TGTGCCAGCAGTGAGAATCAGGGGAATCAGCCCCAGCATTTT
- | TRBJ2-7 | TRBV27 | - | CASSLSVGSYEQYF | TGTGCCAGCAGTTTATCCGTCGGGTCCTACGAGCAGTACTTC
- | TRBJ1-1 | TRBV7-9 | - | CASSRFQGAEAFF | TGTGCCAGCAGCCGGTTCCAGGGTGCTGAAGCTTTCTTT
- | TRBJ1-6 | TRBV19 | - | CASSIKGKDNSPLHF | TGTGCCAGTAGTATCAAGGGGAAGGATAATTCACCCCTCCACTTT
TRBD1 | TRBJ1-5 | TRBV2 | - | CASSVLTGNQPQHF | TGTGCCAGCAGTGTTTTGACAGGGAATCAGCCCCAGCATTTT
- | TRBJ2-2 | TRBV27 | - | CASSTIYENTGELFF | TGTGCCAGCAGTACGATCTACGAGAACACCGGGGAGCTGTTTTTT
- | TRBJ1-6 | TRBV7-6 | - | CASSRQPNSPLHF | TGTGCCAGCAGCCGACAGCCAAATTCACCCCTCCACTTT
- | TRBJ1-1 | TRBV21-1 | - | CAPRTEAFF | TGTGCCCCCCGTACTGAAGCTTTCTTT
TRBD1 | TRBJ2-7 | TRBV6-1 | few | CASSEGDSSYEQYF | TGTGCCAGCAGTGAAGGGGACAGCTCCTACGAGCAGTACTTC
- | TRBJ2-3 | TRBV3-1/TRBV3-2 | once | CASSQGARQGGADTQYF | TGTGCCAGCAGCCAAGGGGCTAGACAGGGAGGTGCAGATACGCAGTATTTT
- | TRBJ1-4 | TRBV6-5 | once | CASKPGGIGEKLFF | TGTGCCAGCAAACCGGGGGGGATCGGTGAAAAACTGTTTTTT
TRBD1 | TRBJ2-2 | TRBV5-1 | - | CASSSGQGVGGELFF | TGCGCCAGCAGCTCCGGACAGGGGGTCGGGGGTGAGCTGTTTTTT
TRBD1 | TRBJ1-3 | TRBV19 | - | CASRPGQVRNTIYF | TGTGCCAGTAGACCCGGACAGGTTCGAAACACCATATATTTT
- | TRBJ2-4 | TRBV7-9 | - | CASSPGVAKNIQYF | TGTGCCAGCAGCCCAGGGGTAGCCAAAAACATTCAGTACTTC
- | TRBJ1-2 | TRBV5-1 | - | CASRRAGGYTF | TGTGCCAGCAGGAGAGCAGGGGGCTACACCTTC
TRBD1 | TRBJ2-6 | TRBV14 | - | CASSQDKGRGRPGANVLTF | TGTGCCAGCAGCCAAGATAAGGGCAGGGGGCGCCCTGGGGCCAACGTCCTGACTTTC
- | TRBJ2-3 | TRBV9 | once | CASSVEGGADTQYF | TGTGCCAGCAGCGTAGAAGGGGGGGCGGATACGCAGTATTTT
- | TRBJ2-2 | TRBV4-3 | - | CASSQEGGARTGELFF | TGCGCCAGCAGCCAAGAGGGTGGGGCACGTACCGGGGAGCTGTTTTTT
- | TRBJ1-4 | TRBV15 | - | CATSRGAGVNEKLFF | TGTGCCACCAGCAGAGGGGCAGGGGTTAATGAAAAACTGTTTTTT
- | TRBJ2-7 | TRBV10-3 | - | CAIGTAGSYEQYF | TGTGCCATCGGGACAGCGGGTTCCTACGAGCAGTACTTC
- | TRBJ1-1 | TRBV5-5 | - | CASSLVEGTEAFF | TGTGCCAGCAGCTTGGTGGAGGGAACTGAAGCTTTCTTT
TRBD2 | TRBJ2-1 | TRBV28 | - | CASSRGTSGSYNEQFF | TGTGCCAGCAGCCGAGGGACTAGCGGTTCCTACAATGAGCAGTTCTTC
TRBD2 | TRBJ2-7 | TRBV4-1 | - | CASSQVSGGGASEQYF | TGCGCCAGCAGCCAAGTCTCCGGCGGGGGGGCCAGTGAGCAGTACTTC
- | TRBJ1-4 | TRBV3-1/TRBV3-2 | - | CASSQHRAPAGNEKLFF | TGTGCCAGCAGCCAGCATCGGGCCCCCGCGGGTAATGAAAAACTGTTTTTT
TRBD1 | TRBJ1-1 | TRBV23-1 | - | CASSQPNRGMNTEAFF | TGCGCCAGCAGTCAACCGAACAGGGGAATGAACACTGAAGCTTTCTTT
TRBD1 | TRBJ1-2 | TRBV6-1 | few | CASSEFYGGTAGFGYTF | TGTGCCAGCAGTGAATTCTATGGAGGGACAGCGGGTTTCGGCTACACCTTC
TRBD2 | TRBJ2-3 | TRBV14 | - | CASSQGAGGPVVTQYF | TGTGCCAGCAGCCAAGGTGCGGGGGGGCCAGTGGTCACGCAGTATTTT
TRBD1 | TRBJ1-2 | TRBV10-2 | - | CASSERTGGGYGYTF | TGCGCCAGCAGTGAGAGAACAGGGGGAGGGTATGGCTACACCTTC
- | TRBJ2-1 | TRBV2 | - | CASSGGPYNEQFF | TGTGCCAGCAGTGGGGGGCCTTACAATGAGCAGTTCTTC
- | TRBJ2-3 | TRBV5-8 | once | CASSLGEADTQYF | TGTGCCAGCAGCTTGGGCGAGGCAGATACGCAGTATTTT
TRBD2 | TRBJ2-6 | TRBV28 | - | CASRGAGGFPGANVLTF | TGTGCCAGCAGAGGAGCGGGGGGCTTCCCTGGGGCCAACGTCCTGACTTTC
TRBD2 | TRBJ2-1 | TRBV4-1 | - | CASSTTSGEQFF | TGCGCCAGCAGCACGACTAGCGGGGAGCAGTTCTTC
- | TRBJ1-3 | TRBV4-3 | - | CASSQEWSEGTSSGNTIYF | TGCGCCAGCAGCCAAGAGTGGTCGGAGGGAACAAGCTCTGGAAACACCATATATTTT
- | TRBJ2-3 | TRBV6-2/TRBV6-3 | many | CASSYTDRHTQYF | TGTGCCAGCAGTTACACCGACAGACATACGCAGTATTTT
TRBD1 | TRBJ2-7 | TRBV9 | - | CASSVGTGTFEQYF | TGTGCCAGCAGCGTTGGGACAGGGACTTTCGAGCAGTACTTC
TRBD1 | TRBJ1-6 | TRBV27 | - | CASSLTRQGAYPPLHF | TGTGCCAGCAGTTTAACGCGACAGGGAGCCTACCCACCCCTCCACTTT
- | TRBJ1-3 | TRBV4-1 | - | CASSQVGQFSGNTIYF | TGCGCCAGCAGCCAAGTCGGACAGTTCTCTGGAAACACCATATATTTT
TRBD2 | TRBJ2-1 | TRBV18 | few | CASSTTSGGVSEQFF | TGTGCCAGCTCGACGACTAGCGGGGGGGTATCTGAGCAGTTCTTC
TRBD2 | TRBJ2-7 | TRBV3-1/TRBV3-2 | - | CASSPISGGVEQYF | TGTGCCAGCAGCCCGATTAGCGGGGGCGTTGAGCAGTACTTC